One sample yielded the 14 T cell receptor beta chains listed below, sequenced in a study of T cells in Graves' hyperthyroidism and ophthalmopathy. Amplified TCR beta CDR3 regions came from RNA transcripts. The HTBI primer set was used in a first-round RT-PCR of the TCR CDR3. TCRdb used MiXCR to reprocess the multiplex PCR reads, holding one entry per CDR3 protein. In the table there are roughly 290,000 distinct CDR3 sequences, roughly an eighth of which are singletons. The sequenced sample was blood. These receptors originate from a woman aged 40 to 50 with Graves' hyperthyroidism.

This clonotype was picked up many times. This rearrangement joins TRBV7-8 to TRBJ2-1; maybe TRBD2 (6 bases). CDR1 and CDR2 from the germline V gene are SGHVS and FQNEAQ. This CDR3 has 17 amino acids. Trimming pared 4 bases from V and 6 bases from J, leaving 22 bases between. The CDR3, as DNA: TGTGCCAGCAGCTGGACTCCCGGGAGAGGAGAGTCCAATGAGCAGTTCTTC. This translates into CASSWTPGRGESNEQFF.

In its sample, this clonotype was seen many times. The rearrangement links TRBV2 to TRBJ1-6, with D perhaps TRBD1 (6 bases). V was cut by 2 bases and J by 6 bases, with 8 bases left in between. The CDR3 length is 14 residues. Germline assignment: CDR1 SNHLY and CDR2 FYNNEI. CDR3 residues: CASSETGPNSPLHF. The CDR3 DNA reads as TGTGCCAGCAGTGAAACAGGGCCTAATTCACCCCTCCACTTT.

Many counts were recorded for this clonotype. The chain combines TRBV27 with TRBJ1-2, with 7 bases fitting TRBD1. After removal of 9 bases from V and 1 base from J, the junction contained 8 bases not matched to a gene. There are 14 residues in the CDR3. Germline assignment: CDR1 MNHEY and CDR2 SMNVEV (reference sequence). The CDR3 DNA follows: TGTGCCAGTGCGTACAGGGGTAGTAACTATGGCTACACCTTC. Protein sequence: CASAYRGSNYGYTF.

This clonotype was counted at least ten times. The gene calls are TRBV7-9 and TRBJ1-5; D is unclear. Germline CDR1 reads SEHNR; CDR2 reads FQNEAQ (reference sequence). V gave up 1 base and J gave up 9 bases, with 7 bases separating them. This CDR3 is built from 12 residues. In DNA, the CDR3 is TGTGCCAGCAGCTTAGACGGGTCGCCCCAGCATTTT. Translation gives CASSLDGSPQHF.

This rearrangement joins TRBV5-6 to TRBJ1-4, with TRBD1 identical over 7 bases. The CDR3 is made up of 14 amino acids. Looked up from germline, CDR1 is SGHDT and CDR2 is YYEEEE. The V gene end was trimmed by 4 bases and the J gene end by 5 bases; junction bases not matched to a gene: 5. The CDR3 bases are TGTGCCAGCAGCCGTGGACAGGCAAATGAAAAACTGTTTTTT. Its protein product is CASSRGQANEKLFF. Combining the CDR3 with reference TRBV5-6 and TRBJ1-4 gives the whole variable domain DAGVTQSPTHLIKTRGQQVTLRCSPKSGHDTVSWYQQALGQGPQFIFQYYEEEERQRGNFPDRFSGHQFPNYSSELNVNALLLGDSALYLCASSRGQANEKLFFGSGTQLSVL.

The chain uses TRBV10-2 and TRBJ2-3; 7 nucleotides agree with TRBD1. The J segment lost 7 bases and the V segment lost 3 bases, leaving 19 bases of the junction unmatched. Germline V gives CDR1 WSHSY, CDR2 SAAADI. The CDR3 totals 18 residues. The CDR3 reads CASSEGGPGRRGENTQYF. In DNA form, the CDR3 reads TGCGCCAGCAGTGAAGGGGGCCCCGGGCGAAGGGGCGAGAATACGCAGTATTTT.

The CDR3 region has the DNA TGTGCCAGCAGACTCCAGACGGCCACTGAAGCTTTCTTT. Translation gives CASRLQTATEAFF. This chain connects TRBV6-2 or TRBV6-3 to TRBJ1-1; no reliable D call. Germline loops: CDR1 MNHEY, CDR2 SVGEGT. With 6 bases removed from V and 4 bases from J, the gap between germline ends came to 12 bases. This CDR3 has 13 residues.

This clonotype was picked up a small number of times. V usage is TRBV7-3 and J usage is TRBJ2-1, with 9 nucleotides matching TRBD2. This CDR3 has 16 amino acids. The V and J ends lost 5 bases and 0 bases, in that order; junction bases with no gene match: 5. CDR1 and CDR2 from the germline V gene are SGHTA and FQGTGA. CDR3 bases: TGTGCCAGCAGCGCTAGCGGGGTAAGCTCCTACAATGAGCAGTTCTTC. Protein product: CASSASGVSSYNEQFF. The full variable domain, with the rest looked up from reference TRBV7-3 and TRBJ2-1, is GAGVSQTPSNKVTEKGKYVELRCDPISGHTALYWYRQSLGQGPEFLIYFQGTGAADDSGLPNDRFFAVRPEGSVSTLKIQRTERGDSAVYLCASSASGVSSYNEQFFGPGTRLTVL.

This clonotype was observed at least ten times. The chain is built from TRBV11-2 and TRBJ2-1; D tentatively reads TRBD1 or TRBD2 (5 bases each). Germline V CDR1 and CDR2: SGHAT, FQNNGV. The CDR3 sequence is 11 residues long. Trimming stripped 3 bases from V and 9 bases from J, with 6 bases between. The CDR3 DNA reads TGTGCCAGCAGCTTTGGGGGTGAGCAGTTCTTC. Amino acids: CASSFGGEQFF.

This chain uses TRBV2 with TRBJ2-6, with TRBD1 identical over 7 bases. Germline trimming cut 10 bases from V and 2 bases from J; bases unmatched to any gene: 14. Germline loops: CDR1 SNHLY, CDR2 FYNNEI. CDR3 size: 17 residues. CDR3 sequence: CANLRQGRGTGANVLTF. The CDR3 nucleotides are TGTGCCAACCTAAGACAGGGAAGAGGAACTGGGGCCAACGTCCTGACTTTC.

This clonotype showed up many times. V usage is TRBV28 and J usage is TRBJ2-7, with D tentatively TRBD2 (7 bases). The ends were cut back, 8 bases at V and 3 bases at J, with 17 bases in the middle. Per germline, CDR1 MDHEN and CDR2 SYDVKM. CDR3 size: 14 residues. CDR3 sequence: CASGSGGQRYEQYF. CDR3 DNA: TGTGCCAGCGGGTCCGGGGGGCAACGCTACGAGCAGTACTTC.

This clonotype has a handful of counts. The rearrangement uses TRBV19 and TRBJ2-2, with TRBD1 matching 8 bases. The CDR3 runs to 14 residues. The V segment lost 2 bases and the J segment 5 bases; nucleotides outside the gene matches: 1. CDR1 is LNHDA and CDR2 is SQIVND in the germline V gene (reference sequence). CDR3: CASSIQGATGELFF. The CDR3 coding sequence is TGTGCCAGTAGTATACAGGGGGCGACCGGGGAGCTGTTTTTT.

This chain joins TRBV7-9 and TRBJ2-7, with TRBD2 identical over 14 bases. The CDR3 covers 16 residues. The germline V gene encodes CDR1 SEHNR and CDR2 FQNEAQ (reference sequence). The V gene end was trimmed by 4 bases and the J gene end by 2 bases; junction bases not matched to a gene: 4. The CDR3 reads CASSWGTSGRPYEQYF. The CDR3 DNA follows: TGTGCCAGCAGCTGGGGGACTAGCGGGAGACCCTACGAGCAGTACTTC.

This clonotype appeared a few times. The J gene is TRBJ2-1, the V gene TRBV20-1, with 7 bases fitting TRBD2. CDR1 DFQATT and CDR2 SNEGSKA come from the germline V gene (reference sequence). The CDR3 consists of 18 residues. J gave up 0 bases and V 0 bases, and 11 bases lay outside the gene matches. CDR3: CSARDRRGGGSSYNEQFF. The CDR3 DNA is TGCAGTGCTAGAGATCGGCGGGGCGGGGGAAGCTCCTACAATGAGCAGTTCTTC.